This record covers a single T cell receptor beta chain. This entry is derived from a study of blood T cell repertoires in COVID-19. Whole-study context: Italy, Spain and the United States were the sources of the convalescent and acute COVID-19 samples.

Germline V gene lookup returns CDR1 MNHEY and CDR2 SMNVEV (reference sequence). Trimming at V came to 6 bases and at J to 2 bases, leaving 1 base not matched to a gene. CDR3 length equals 13 residues. The data were produced by immunoSEQ multiplex PCR, yet TCRdb's version contains in-frame clones alone and is incomplete. Of 180,000 or so clones detected, around 83% appear once; the ten largest clones hold more than 0.75%. This TCR came from a man aged 18-30 years with acute or convalescent COVID-19. This chain joins TRBV27 and TRBJ2-7, with 10 bases aligning to TRBD2. Sequencing input: peripheral blood. This chain's CDR3 is CASSLAGAYEQYF. CDR3 in DNA: TGTGCCAGCAGCCTAGCGGGGGCCTACGAGCAGTACTTC.